This entry features one T cell receptor (beta chain) sequence. The data are from a study of blood T cell repertoires in COVID-19. The overall study: The origin of the acute and convalescent COVID-19 samples was the United States, Italy and Spain.

In the original workflow: Reference gene primers were amplified, and this amplification served to estimate nucleated cell counts. Assay used: immunoSEQ multiplex PCR; TCRdb lists only in-frame clones, some missing. From that table come the V and J calls and clone size; the DNA was used to work out D and trimming. The sample carries roughly 400,000 clones, around nine tenths recorded once. This receptor was taken from a woman in her 30s who had recovered from COVID-19. The sequenced sample was PBMCs or T cells enriched from blood (not recorded which).

CDR3 residues: CASSPRAPSNYGYTF. In DNA form, the CDR3 reads TGCGCCAGCAGTCCGAGGGCGCCCTCTAACTATGGCTACACCTTC. The chain employs TRBV5-1 and TRBJ1-2, with D unresolved. CDR1 is SGHRS and CDR2 is YFSETQ in the germline V gene. With 5 bases removed from V and 0 bases from J, the gap between germline ends came to 14 bases. The CDR3 runs to 15 residues.